The clone carrying this T cell receptor beta chain showed up many times. Antigen specificity is unknown. The data stem from a study of tumor-infiltrating lymphocytes in primary liver carcinoma. Total RNA amounting to roughly 0.5 ug was the source from which TCR beta cDNA was made with a constant-region primer. For TCR beta, libraries were produced by three nested multiplex PCR rounds using slightly modified ARM-PCR. Amplification in the first two PCR rounds was performed using TRBV1-TRBV30 forward primers and a C-beta reverse primer for roughly 10 cycles each. TCRdb independently ran MiXCR on the multiplex PCR reads; one entry per CDR3 protein. The sample lists about 32,000 distinct CDR3 sequences; about 79% were seen once. Co-extraction yielded RNA and DNA from roughly 20-30 mg of unsorted bulk tissue. Patients' primary liver carcinoma was surgically resected. Over 80% of the cells in every tumor sample were viable tumor cells.

J was trimmed by 9 bases and V by 3 bases; bases with no gene match: 13. Germline V gives CDR1 SGHAT, CDR2 FQNNGV. The CDR3 is 16 amino acids. Study results and caveats: Tumor-adjacent and tumor-blood pairs shared a smaller degree of overlap than tumor region pairs. It was in tumors, not blood, that the top-250-clone fraction was significantly higher (p = 0.039).

The sample taken for sequencing was liver tumor tissue from sampling region 5. Subset here: tumor region T5, tumor centre. This receptor was obtained from a man in his forties with primary liver carcinoma and hepatitis B virus infection. This chain joins TRBV11-2 and TRBJ2-1, with TRBD2 identical over 8 bases. The CDR3 loop reads CASSLDIGLAMGEQFF. The CDR3 region has the DNA TGTGCCAGCAGCTTGGATATCGGACTAGCCATGGGTGAGCAGTTCTTC.